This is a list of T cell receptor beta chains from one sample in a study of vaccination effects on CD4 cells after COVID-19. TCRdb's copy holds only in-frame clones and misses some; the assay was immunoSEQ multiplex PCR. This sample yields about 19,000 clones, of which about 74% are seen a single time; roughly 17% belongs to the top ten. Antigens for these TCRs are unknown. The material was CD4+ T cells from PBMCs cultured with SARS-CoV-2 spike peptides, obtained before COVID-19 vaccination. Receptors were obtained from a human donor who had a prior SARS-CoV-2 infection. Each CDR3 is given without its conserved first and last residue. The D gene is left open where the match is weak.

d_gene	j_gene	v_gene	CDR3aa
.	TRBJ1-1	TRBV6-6	ASSPQGRRRRLNTEAF
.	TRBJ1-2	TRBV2	ASSESVGGGYT
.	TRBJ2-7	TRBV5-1	ASSWEMDTIYEQY
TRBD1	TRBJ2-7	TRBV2	ASRGVGTAEQY
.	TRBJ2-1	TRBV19	ASSKIESGYNEQF
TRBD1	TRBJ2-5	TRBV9	ASSARTGEETQY
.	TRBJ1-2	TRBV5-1	ASSLVRGMRGYT
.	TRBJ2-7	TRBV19	ASSAGGHPYEQY
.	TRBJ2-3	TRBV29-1	SSQGWGTDTQY
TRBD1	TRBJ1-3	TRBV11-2	ASSSLRTGTGNTIY
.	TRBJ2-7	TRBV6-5	ASQGGLYYEQY
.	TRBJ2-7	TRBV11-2	ASSREGLEQY
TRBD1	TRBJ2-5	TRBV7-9	ASSSLWGTGGQEETQY
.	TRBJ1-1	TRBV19	ASSITLRTEAF
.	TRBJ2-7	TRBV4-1	ASSQDPGGYYEQY
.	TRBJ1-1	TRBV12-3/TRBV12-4	ASTTDRRTEAF
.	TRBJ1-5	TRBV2	ASSTDGSNQPQH
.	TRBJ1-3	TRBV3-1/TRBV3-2	GSGFGNTIY
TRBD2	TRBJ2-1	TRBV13	ASSLRRGGSYNEQF
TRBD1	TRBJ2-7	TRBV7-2	ASSRTGYYEQY
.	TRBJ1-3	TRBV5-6	ASSSPRANSGNTIY
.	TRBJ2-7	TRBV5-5	ASSLGLGRLTQY
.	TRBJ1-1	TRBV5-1	ASSPGQNTEAF
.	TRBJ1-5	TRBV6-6	ASSPLPGAPQH
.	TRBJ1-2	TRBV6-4	ASSDRHGSNYGYT
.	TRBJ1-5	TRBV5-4	ASSFLTSTDSNQPQH
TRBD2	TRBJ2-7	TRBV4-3	ASSQLAGGSYEQY
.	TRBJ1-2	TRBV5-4	ASSPTRERFGYT
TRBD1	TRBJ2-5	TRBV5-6	ASSSNPGTGTQY
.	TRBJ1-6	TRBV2	ASNRDGNSPLH
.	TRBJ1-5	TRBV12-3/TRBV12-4	ASSKTEYQPQH
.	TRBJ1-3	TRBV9	ASSVEAGNGNTIY
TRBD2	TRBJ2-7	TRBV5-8	ASSLAGLAGGLSDEQY
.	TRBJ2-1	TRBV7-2	ASSLVVGANVEQF
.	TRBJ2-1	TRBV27	ASSLARRTEQF
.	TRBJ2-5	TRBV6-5	ASSYSSPRQTQY
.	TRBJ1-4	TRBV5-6	ASSLAAGRKLF